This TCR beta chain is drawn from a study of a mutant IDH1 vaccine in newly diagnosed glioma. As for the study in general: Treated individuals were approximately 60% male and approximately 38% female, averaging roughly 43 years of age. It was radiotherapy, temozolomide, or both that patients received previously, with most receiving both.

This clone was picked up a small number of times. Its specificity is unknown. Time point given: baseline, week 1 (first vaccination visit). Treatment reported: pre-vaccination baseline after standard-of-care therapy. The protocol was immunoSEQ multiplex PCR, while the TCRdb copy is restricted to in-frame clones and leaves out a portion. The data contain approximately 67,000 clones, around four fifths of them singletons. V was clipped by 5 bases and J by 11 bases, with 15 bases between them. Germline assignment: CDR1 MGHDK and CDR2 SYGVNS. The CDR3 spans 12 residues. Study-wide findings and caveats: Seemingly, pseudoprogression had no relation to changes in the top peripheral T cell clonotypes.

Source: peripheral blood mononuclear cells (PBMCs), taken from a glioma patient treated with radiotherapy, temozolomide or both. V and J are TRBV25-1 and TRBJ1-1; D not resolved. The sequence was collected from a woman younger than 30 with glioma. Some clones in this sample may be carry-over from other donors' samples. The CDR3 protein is CASSFRPDTAFF. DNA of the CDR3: TGTGCCAGCAGTTTCCGCCCCGATACTGCTTTCTTT.